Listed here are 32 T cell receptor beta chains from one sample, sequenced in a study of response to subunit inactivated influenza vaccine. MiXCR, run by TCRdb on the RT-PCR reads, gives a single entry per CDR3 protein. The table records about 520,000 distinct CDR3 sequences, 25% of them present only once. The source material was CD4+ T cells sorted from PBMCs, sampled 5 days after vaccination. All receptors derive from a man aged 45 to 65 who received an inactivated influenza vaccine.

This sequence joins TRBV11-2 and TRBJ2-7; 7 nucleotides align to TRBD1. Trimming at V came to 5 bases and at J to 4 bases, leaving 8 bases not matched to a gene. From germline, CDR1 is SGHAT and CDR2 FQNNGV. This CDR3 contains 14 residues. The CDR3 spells CASSVGHRGYEQYF. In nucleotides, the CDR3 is TGTGCCAGCAGCGTAGGGCACAGGGGATACGAGCAGTACTTC.

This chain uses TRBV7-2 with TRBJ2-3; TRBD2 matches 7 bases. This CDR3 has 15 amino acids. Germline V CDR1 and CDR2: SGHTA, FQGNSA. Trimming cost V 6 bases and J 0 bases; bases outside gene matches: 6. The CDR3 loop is CASRSRGLSTDTQYF. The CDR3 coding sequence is TGTGCCAGCAGATCCCGGGGACTAAGCACAGATACGCAGTATTTT.

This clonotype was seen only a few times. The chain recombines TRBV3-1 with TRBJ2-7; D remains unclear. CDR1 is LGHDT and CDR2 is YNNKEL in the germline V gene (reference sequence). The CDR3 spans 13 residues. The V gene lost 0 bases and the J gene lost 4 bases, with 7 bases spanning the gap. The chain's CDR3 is CASSQELGYEQYF. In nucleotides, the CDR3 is TGTGCCAGCAGCCAAGAGCTAGGATACGAGCAGTACTTC.

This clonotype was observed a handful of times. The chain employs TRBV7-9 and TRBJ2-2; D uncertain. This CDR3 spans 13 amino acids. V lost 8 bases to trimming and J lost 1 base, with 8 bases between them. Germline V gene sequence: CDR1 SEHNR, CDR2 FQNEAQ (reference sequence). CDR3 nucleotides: TGTGCCAGCGCCCCACGGAACACCGGGGAGCTGTTTTTT. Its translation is CASAPRNTGELFF.

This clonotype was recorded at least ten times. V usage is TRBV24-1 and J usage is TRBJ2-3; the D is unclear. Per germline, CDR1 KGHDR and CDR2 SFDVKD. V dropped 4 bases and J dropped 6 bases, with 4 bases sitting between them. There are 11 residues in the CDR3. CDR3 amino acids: CATSDEDTQYF. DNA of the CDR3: TGTGCCACCAGTGACGAGGATACGCAGTATTTT.

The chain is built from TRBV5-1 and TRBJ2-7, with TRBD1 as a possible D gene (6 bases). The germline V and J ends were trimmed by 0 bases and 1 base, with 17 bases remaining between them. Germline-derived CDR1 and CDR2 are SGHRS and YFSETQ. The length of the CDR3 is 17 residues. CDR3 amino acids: CASSLAQLGRGSYEQYF. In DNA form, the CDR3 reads TGCGCCAGCAGCTTGGCCCAATTGGGCAGGGGATCCTACGAGCAGTACTTC.

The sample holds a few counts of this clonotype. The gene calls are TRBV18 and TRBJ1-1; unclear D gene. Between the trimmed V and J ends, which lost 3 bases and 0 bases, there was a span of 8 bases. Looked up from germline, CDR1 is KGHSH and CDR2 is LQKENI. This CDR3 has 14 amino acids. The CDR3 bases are TGTGCCAGCTCACCCCAGATAATGAACACTGAAGCTTTCTTT. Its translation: CASSPQIMNTEAFF.

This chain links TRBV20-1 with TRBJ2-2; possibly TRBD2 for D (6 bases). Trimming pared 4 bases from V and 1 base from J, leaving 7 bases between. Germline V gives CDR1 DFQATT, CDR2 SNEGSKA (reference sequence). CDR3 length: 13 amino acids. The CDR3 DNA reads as TGCAGTGCTACTAGCGTGAACACCGGGGAGCTGTTTTTT. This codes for CSATSVNTGELFF.

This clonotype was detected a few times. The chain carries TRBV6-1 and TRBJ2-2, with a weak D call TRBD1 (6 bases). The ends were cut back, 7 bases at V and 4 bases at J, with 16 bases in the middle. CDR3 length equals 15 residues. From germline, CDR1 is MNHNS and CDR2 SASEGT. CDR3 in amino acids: CASTLGANPTGELFF. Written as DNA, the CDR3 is TGTGCCAGCACCCTGGGGGCAAACCCCACCGGGGAGCTGTTTTTT.

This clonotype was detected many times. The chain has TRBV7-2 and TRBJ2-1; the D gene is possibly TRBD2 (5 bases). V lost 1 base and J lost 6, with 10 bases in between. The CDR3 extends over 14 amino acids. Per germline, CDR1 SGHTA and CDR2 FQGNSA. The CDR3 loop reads CASSLGLRGNEQFF. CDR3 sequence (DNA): TGTGCCAGCAGCTTAGGACTCCGGGGCAATGAGCAGTTCTTC.

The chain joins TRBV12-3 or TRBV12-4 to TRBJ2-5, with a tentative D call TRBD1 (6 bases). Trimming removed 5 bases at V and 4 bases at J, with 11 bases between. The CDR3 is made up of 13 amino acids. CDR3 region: CASSAIGGETQYF. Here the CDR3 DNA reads TGTGCCAGCAGTGCAATAGGGGGAGAGACCCAGTACTTC.

The CDR3 here is CASSYSGTRGPQYF. CDR3 coding DNA: TGTGCCAGCAGTTACTCTGGGACTAGAGGGCCCCAGTACTTC. The chain has TRBV6-5 and TRBJ2-5; 8 bases fit TRBD2. The CDR3 spans 14 residues. Trimming cost V 0 bases and J 9 bases; bases outside gene matches: 6. Per the germline V gene, CDR1 is MNHEY and CDR2 is SVGAGI.

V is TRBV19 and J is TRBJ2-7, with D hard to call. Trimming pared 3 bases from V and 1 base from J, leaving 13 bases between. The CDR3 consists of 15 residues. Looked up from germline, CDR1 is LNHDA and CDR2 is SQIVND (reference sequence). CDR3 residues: CASSISNLGSYEQYF. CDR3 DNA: TGTGCCAGTAGTATTAGCAACCTCGGGTCCTACGAGCAGTACTTC.

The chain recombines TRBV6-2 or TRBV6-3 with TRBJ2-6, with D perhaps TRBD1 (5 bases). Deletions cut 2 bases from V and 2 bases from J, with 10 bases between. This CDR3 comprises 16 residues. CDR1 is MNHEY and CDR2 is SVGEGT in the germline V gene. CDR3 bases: TGTGCCAGCAGTTACGTTCAGGGAACTGGGGCCAACGTCCTGACTTTC. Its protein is CASSYVQGTGANVLTF.

CDR3 sequence (DNA): TGTGCCTGGACATTTCCTTGGAACACTGAAGCTTTCTTT. As protein: CAWTFPWNTEAFF. The chain employs TRBV30 and TRBJ1-1; D is uncertain. The CDR3 runs to 13 residues. V lost 4 bases and J 1 base, leaving 10 bases between the germline ends. Germline lookup yields CDR1 GTSNPN and CDR2 SVGIG (reference sequence).

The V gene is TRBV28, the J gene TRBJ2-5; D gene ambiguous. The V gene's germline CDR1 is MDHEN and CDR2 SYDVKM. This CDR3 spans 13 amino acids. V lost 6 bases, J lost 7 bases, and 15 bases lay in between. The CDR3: CASSRTRKGTQYF. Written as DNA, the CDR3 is TGTGCCAGCAGCCGAACACGGAAAGGGACCCAGTACTTC.

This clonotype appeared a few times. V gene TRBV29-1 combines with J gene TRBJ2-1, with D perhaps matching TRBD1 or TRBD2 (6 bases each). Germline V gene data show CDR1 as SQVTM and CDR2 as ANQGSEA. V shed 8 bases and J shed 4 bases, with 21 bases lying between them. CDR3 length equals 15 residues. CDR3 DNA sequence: TGCAGCCCATGGGTTTCTAGGAGGGGGTACAATGAGCAGTTCTTC. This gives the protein CSPWVSRRGYNEQFF.

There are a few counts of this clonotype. CDR3 region: CASSQAFGQLGNTIYF. CDR3 DNA sequence: TGCGCCAGCAGCCAAGCTTTTGGGCAACTTGGAAACACCATATATTTT. This chain uses TRBV4-3 with TRBJ1-3; D uncertain. V lost 1 base and J lost 3, with 13 bases in between. Looked up from germline, CDR1 is LGHNA and CDR2 is YSLEER. CDR3 length equals 16 residues.

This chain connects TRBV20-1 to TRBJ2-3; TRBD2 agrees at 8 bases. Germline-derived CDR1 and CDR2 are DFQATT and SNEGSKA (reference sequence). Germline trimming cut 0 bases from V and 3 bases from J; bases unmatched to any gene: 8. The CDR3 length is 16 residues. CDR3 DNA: TGCAGTGCTAGAGAAGGGGCGGGAGGATGGACAGATACGCAGTATTTT. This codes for CSAREGAGGWTDTQYF.

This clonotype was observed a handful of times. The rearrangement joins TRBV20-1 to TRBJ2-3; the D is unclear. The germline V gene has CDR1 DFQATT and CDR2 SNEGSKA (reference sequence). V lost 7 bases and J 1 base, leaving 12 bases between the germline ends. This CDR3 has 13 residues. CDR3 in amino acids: CSVRLFGTDTQYF. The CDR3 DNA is TGCAGTGTCCGGCTCTTTGGCACAGATACGCAGTATTTT.

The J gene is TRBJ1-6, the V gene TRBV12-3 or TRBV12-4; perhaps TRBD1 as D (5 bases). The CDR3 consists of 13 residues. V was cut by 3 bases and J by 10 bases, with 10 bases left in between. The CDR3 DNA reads TGTGCCAGCAGTTTTTCTGGGGGGTCACCCCTCCACTTT. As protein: CASSFSGGSPLHF.

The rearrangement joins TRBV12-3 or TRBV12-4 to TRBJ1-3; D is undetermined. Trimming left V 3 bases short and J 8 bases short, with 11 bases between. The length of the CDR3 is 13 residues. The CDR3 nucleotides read TGTGCCAGCAGTTTTTCCCTCCCAGACACCATATATTTT. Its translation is CASSFSLPDTIYF.

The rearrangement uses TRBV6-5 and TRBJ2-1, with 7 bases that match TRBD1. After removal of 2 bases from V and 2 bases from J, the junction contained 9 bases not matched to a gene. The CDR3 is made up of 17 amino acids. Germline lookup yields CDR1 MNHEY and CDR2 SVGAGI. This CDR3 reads CASSYRGQTYTYNEQFF. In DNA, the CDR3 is TGTGCCAGCAGTTACCGGGGACAGACTTATACCTACAATGAGCAGTTCTTC.

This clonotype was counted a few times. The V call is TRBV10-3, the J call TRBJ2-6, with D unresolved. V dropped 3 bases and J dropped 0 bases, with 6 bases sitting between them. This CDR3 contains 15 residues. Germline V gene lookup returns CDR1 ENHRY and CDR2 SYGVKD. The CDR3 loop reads CAISDTRSGANVLTF. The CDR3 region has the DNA TGTGCCATCAGTGATACACGCTCTGGGGCCAACGTCCTGACTTTC.

This CDR3 is CSARGASNQPQHF. The DNA for the CDR3 is TGCAGTGCTAGAGGAGCTAGCAATCAGCCCCAGCATTTT. The rearrangement links TRBV20-1 to TRBJ1-5; D is undetermined. CDR1 and CDR2 from the germline V gene are DFQATT and SNEGSKA (reference sequence). There are 13 residues in the CDR3. Trimming took off 1 base at V and 0 bases at J, with 4 bases between the two ends.

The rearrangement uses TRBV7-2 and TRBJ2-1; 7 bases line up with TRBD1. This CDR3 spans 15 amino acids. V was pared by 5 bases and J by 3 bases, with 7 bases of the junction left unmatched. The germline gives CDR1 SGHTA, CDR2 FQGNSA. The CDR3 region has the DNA TGTGCCAGCAGCCCGCGAGGGGGCAACTACAATGAGCAGTTCTTC. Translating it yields CASSPRGGNYNEQFF.

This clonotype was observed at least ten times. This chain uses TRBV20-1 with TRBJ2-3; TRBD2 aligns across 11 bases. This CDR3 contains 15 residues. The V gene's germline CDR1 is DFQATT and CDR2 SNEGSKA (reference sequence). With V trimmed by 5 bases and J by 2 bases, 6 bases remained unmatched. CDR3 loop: CSAPRLAGTTDTQYF. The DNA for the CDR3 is TGCAGTGCTCCTAGACTAGCGGGGACCACAGATACGCAGTATTTT.

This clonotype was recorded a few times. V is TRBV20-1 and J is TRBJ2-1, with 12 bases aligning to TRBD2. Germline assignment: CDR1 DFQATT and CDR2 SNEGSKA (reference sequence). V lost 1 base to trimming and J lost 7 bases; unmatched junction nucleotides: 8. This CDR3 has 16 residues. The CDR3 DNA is TGCAGTGCTAGAGGCCCACTAGCGGGAGGTCGGAATGAGCAGTTCTTC. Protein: CSARGPLAGGRNEQFF.

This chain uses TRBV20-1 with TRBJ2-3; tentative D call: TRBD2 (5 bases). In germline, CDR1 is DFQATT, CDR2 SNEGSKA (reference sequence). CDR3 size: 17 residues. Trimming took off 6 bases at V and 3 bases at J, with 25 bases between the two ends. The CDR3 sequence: CSAHPTLIAWRTDTQYF. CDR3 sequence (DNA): TGCAGTGCCCACCCCACTTTGATAGCGTGGCGAACAGATACGCAGTATTTT.

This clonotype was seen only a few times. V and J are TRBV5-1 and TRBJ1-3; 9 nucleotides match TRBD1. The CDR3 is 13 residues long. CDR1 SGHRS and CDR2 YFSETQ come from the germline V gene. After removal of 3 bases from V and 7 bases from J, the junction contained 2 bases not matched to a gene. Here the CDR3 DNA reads TGCGCCAGCAGCTATGGACAGGGGAACACCATATATTTT. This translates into CASSYGQGNTIYF.

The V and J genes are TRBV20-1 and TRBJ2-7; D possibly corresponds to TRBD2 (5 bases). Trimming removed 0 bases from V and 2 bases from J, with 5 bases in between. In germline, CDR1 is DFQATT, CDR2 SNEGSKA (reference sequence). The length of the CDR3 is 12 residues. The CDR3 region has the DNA TGCAGTGCTAGAGAACTAGCCTACGAGCAGTACTTC. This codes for CSARELAYEQYF.

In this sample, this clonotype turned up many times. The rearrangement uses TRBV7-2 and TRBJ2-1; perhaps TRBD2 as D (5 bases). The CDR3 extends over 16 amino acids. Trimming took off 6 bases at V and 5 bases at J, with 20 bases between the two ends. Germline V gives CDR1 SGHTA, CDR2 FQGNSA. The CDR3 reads CASSWLPGSGNNEQFF. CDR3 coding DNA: TGTGCCAGCAGTTGGTTGCCGGGATCCGGAAACAATGAGCAGTTCTTC.